The clone carrying this TCR beta chain was picked up many times. The data are from a study of HIV-infected children after antiretroviral therapy interruption. Stated treatment: PENTA 11 planned treatment interruption arm or continuous ART arm. Naive CD4+ CD45RA+ CD45RO- T cells were sorted from thawed PBMCs. In germline, CDR1 is WNHNN, CDR2 SYGVQD (reference sequence). Trimming removed 0 bases from V and 5 bases from J, with 18 bases in between. CDR3 size: 17 residues. The TCR library was built from RNA with a 3' RACE protocol and unique molecular identifiers. TCRdb re-called the 3' RACE reads with MiXCR, one entry per CDR3 protein. The sample holds fewer than 100,000 distinct CDR3 sequences; approximately 6.9% are singletons and the top ten take around 1.1%.

The chain carries TRBV10-1 and TRBJ2-3; D is perhaps TRBD1 (5 bases). This receptor was taken from a pool of human donors with HIV. Source: CD45RA+ CD4+ T cells from PBMCs, pooled from several time points, taken from a donor given antiretroviral therapy, either interrupted or continuous. As to subset: naive CD4+ CD45RA+ CD45RO- T cells. CDR3 nucleotides: TGCGCCAGCAGTGAGTCGAATGGTCAGGGCCCGGGAGATACGCAGTATTTT. Protein: CASSESNGQGPGDTQYF.